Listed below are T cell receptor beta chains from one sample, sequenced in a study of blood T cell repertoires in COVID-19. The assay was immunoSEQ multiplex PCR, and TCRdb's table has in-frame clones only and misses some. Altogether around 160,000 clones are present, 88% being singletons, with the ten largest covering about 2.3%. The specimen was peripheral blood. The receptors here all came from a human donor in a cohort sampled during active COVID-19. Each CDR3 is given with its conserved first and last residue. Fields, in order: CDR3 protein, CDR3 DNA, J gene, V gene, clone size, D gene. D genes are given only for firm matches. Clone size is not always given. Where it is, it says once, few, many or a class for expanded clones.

cdr3_aa: CASSFIRVKANVLTF; cdr3_nt: TGTGCCAGCAGCTTTATCAGGGTGAAGGCCAACGTCCTGACTTTC; j_call: TRBJ2-6; v_call: TRBV27; clone_size: .; d_call: .
cdr3_aa: CASSAGQGAHTNYGYTF; cdr3_nt: TGTGCCAGCAGTGCCGGACAGGGGGCCCATACTAACTATGGCTACACCTTC; j_call: TRBJ1-2; v_call: TRBV6-2/TRBV6-3; clone_size: .; d_call: TRBD1
cdr3_aa: CASSQDLRVLTEAFF; cdr3_nt: TGTGCCAGCAGCCAAGATTTGAGGGTGTTAACTGAAGCTTTCTTT; j_call: TRBJ1-1; v_call: TRBV14; clone_size: once; d_call: .
cdr3_aa: CASSPGQGGWETQYF; cdr3_nt: TGTGCCAGCAGCCCCGGACAGGGAGGATGGGAGACCCAGTACTTC; j_call: TRBJ2-5; v_call: TRBV5-8; clone_size: once; d_call: TRBD1
cdr3_aa: CASSPPDYGYTF; cdr3_nt: TGTGCCAGCAGTCCCCCAGACTATGGCTACACCTTC; j_call: TRBJ1-2; v_call: TRBV12-3/TRBV12-4; clone_size: .; d_call: .
cdr3_aa: CSVAYTTGGGGNQPQHF; cdr3_nt: TGCAGCGTTGCATACACCACAGGGGGAGGGGGCAATCAGCCCCAGCATTTT; j_call: TRBJ1-5; v_call: TRBV29-1; clone_size: .; d_call: TRBD1
cdr3_aa: CSVARSGVGTEAFF; cdr3_nt: TGCAGCGTTGCCCGGTCGGGGGTTGGCACTGAAGCTTTCTTT; j_call: TRBJ1-1; v_call: TRBV29-1; clone_size: once; d_call: .
cdr3_aa: CASRRTTGPGELFF; cdr3_nt: TGTGCCAGCAGACGGACGACAGGGCCCGGGGAGCTGTTTTTT; j_call: TRBJ2-2; v_call: TRBV5-6; clone_size: .; d_call: TRBD1
cdr3_aa: CASSELASGRDEQFF; cdr3_nt: TGTGCCAGCAGTGAATTGGCTAGCGGGCGAGATGAGCAGTTCTTC; j_call: TRBJ2-1; v_call: TRBV25-1; clone_size: .; d_call: TRBD2
cdr3_aa: CASSERSGGVGDTQYF; cdr3_nt: TGTGCCAGCAGTGAAAGGTCAGGGGGAGTGGGCGATACGCAGTATTTT; j_call: TRBJ2-3; v_call: TRBV2; clone_size: .; d_call: TRBD1
cdr3_aa: CASSQDAPRRGGQTDTQYF; cdr3_nt: TGCGCCAGCAGCCAAGATGCCCCTCGGCGGGGGGGCCAGACAGATACGCAGTATTTT; j_call: TRBJ2-3; v_call: TRBV4-3; clone_size: .; d_call: TRBD2
cdr3_aa: CASSLRTGPYEQYF; cdr3_nt: TGTGCCAGCAGCCTCCGGACAGGCCCCTACGAGCAGTACTTC; j_call: TRBJ2-7; v_call: TRBV11-1; clone_size: .; d_call: TRBD1
cdr3_aa: CASSLYGGQGYEQYF; cdr3_nt: TGTGCCAGCAGTCTATACGGAGGACAGGGCTACGAGCAGTACTTC; j_call: TRBJ2-7; v_call: TRBV28; clone_size: once; d_call: TRBD1
cdr3_aa: CASSFAGTGAYEQYF; cdr3_nt: TGTGCCAGCAGTTTCGCCGGGACAGGGGCCTACGAGCAGTACTTC; j_call: TRBJ2-7; v_call: TRBV28; clone_size: .; d_call: TRBD1
cdr3_aa: CASSYSYSGANVLTF; cdr3_nt: TGTGCCAGCAGTTACTCTTACTCTGGGGCCAACGTCCTGACTTTC; j_call: TRBJ2-6; v_call: TRBV6-5; clone_size: once; d_call: .
cdr3_aa: CATSDPSDRADTQYF; cdr3_nt: TGTGCCACCAGTGATCCGTCGGACAGGGCAGATACGCAGTATTTT; j_call: TRBJ2-3; v_call: TRBV24-1; clone_size: .; d_call: TRBD1
cdr3_aa: CASRRTSGGAPDNEQFF; cdr3_nt: TGCGCCAGCAGAAGGACTAGCGGGGGGGCTCCCGACAATGAGCAGTTCTTC; j_call: TRBJ2-1; v_call: TRBV10-2; clone_size: .; d_call: TRBD2
cdr3_aa: CASSYSTGEMGEQFF; cdr3_nt: TGTGCCAGCAGTTACTCGACAGGGGAAATGGGTGAGCAGTTCTTC; j_call: TRBJ2-1; v_call: TRBV6-2/TRBV6-3; clone_size: .; d_call: TRBD1
cdr3_aa: CASSVPGVDSPLHF; cdr3_nt: TGTGCCAGCAGTGTCCCAGGGGTAGATTCACCCCTCCACTTT; j_call: TRBJ1-6; v_call: TRBV28; clone_size: .; d_call: .
cdr3_aa: CASSLTSGSADTQYF; cdr3_nt: TGTGCCAGCTCCCTCACTAGCGGAAGCGCAGATACGCAGTATTTT; j_call: TRBJ2-3; v_call: TRBV9; clone_size: .; d_call: TRBD2
cdr3_aa: CASTSSWGGRSPLHF; cdr3_nt: TGTGCCAGCACCTCTTCCTGGGGGGGCCGATCACCCCTCCACTTT; j_call: TRBJ1-6; v_call: TRBV2; clone_size: .; d_call: .
cdr3_aa: CASSQGQGESYEQYF; cdr3_nt: TGCGCCAGCAGCCAAGGACAGGGGGAATCCTACGAGCAGTACTTC; j_call: TRBJ2-7; v_call: TRBV4-3; clone_size: .; d_call: TRBD1
cdr3_aa: CASSGPFRDLKRQYF; cdr3_nt: TGTGCCAGCAGCGGCCCCTTCCGGGACTTAAAGAGGCAGTATTTT; j_call: TRBJ2-3; v_call: TRBV5-4; clone_size: once; d_call: .
cdr3_aa: CASLTGFGSTDTQYF; cdr3_nt: TGTGCCAGCTTGACAGGGTTTGGGAGCACAGATACGCAGTATTTT; j_call: TRBJ2-3; v_call: TRBV18; clone_size: few; d_call: TRBD1
cdr3_aa: CASSNARNYGYTF; cdr3_nt: TGTGCCAGCAGTAATGCCAGGAACTATGGCTACACCTTC; j_call: TRBJ1-2; v_call: TRBV28; clone_size: once; d_call: .
cdr3_aa: CASSLTTETDTQYF; cdr3_nt: TGTGCCAGCAGCTTGACGACAGAAACAGATACGCAGTATTTT; j_call: TRBJ2-3; v_call: TRBV7-9; clone_size: .; d_call: .
cdr3_aa: CASSFNRDSGNTIYF; cdr3_nt: TGTGCCAGCAGCTTTAACAGGGACTCTGGAAACACCATATATTTT; j_call: TRBJ1-3; v_call: TRBV7-2; clone_size: .; d_call: .
cdr3_aa: CASSLEPYYGYTF; cdr3_nt: TGTGCCAGCAGCTTAGAGCCTTACTATGGCTACACCTTC; j_call: TRBJ1-2; v_call: TRBV7-2; clone_size: .; d_call: .
cdr3_aa: CASSLGGTGKGAFF; cdr3_nt: TGTGCCAGCAGCTTGGGGGGGACAGGGAAAGGGGCTTTCTTT; j_call: TRBJ1-1; v_call: TRBV5-4; clone_size: .; d_call: TRBD1
cdr3_aa: CASSPKAGGPTGELFF; cdr3_nt: TGTGCCAGCAGCCCGAAGGCGGGGGGGCCCACCGGGGAGCTGTTTTTT; j_call: TRBJ2-2; v_call: TRBV7-6; clone_size: .; d_call: TRBD2
cdr3_aa: CAIGGTLTDTQYF; cdr3_nt: TGTGCCATCGGGGGGACTCTTACAGATACGCAGTATTTT; j_call: TRBJ2-3; v_call: TRBV10-3; clone_size: .; d_call: .
cdr3_aa: CASSYSATGGTGELFF; cdr3_nt: TGTGCCAGCAGTTACTCGGCTACAGGGGGCACCGGGGAGCTGTTTTTT; j_call: TRBJ2-2; v_call: TRBV6-5; clone_size: .; d_call: TRBD1
cdr3_aa: CASSLVLAVPYEQYF; cdr3_nt: TGTGCCAGCAGCTTAGTTCTAGCAGTTCCCTACGAGCAGTACTTC; j_call: TRBJ2-7; v_call: TRBV11-2; clone_size: .; d_call: .
cdr3_aa: CASSDLLGANEQFF; cdr3_nt: TGTGCCAGCAGTGATCTTTTGGGGGCCAATGAGCAGTTCTTC; j_call: TRBJ2-1; v_call: TRBV11-3; clone_size: .; d_call: .
cdr3_aa: CASGRLAGPYNEQFF; cdr3_nt: TGTGCCAGTGGAAGACTAGCGGGTCCCTACAATGAGCAGTTCTTC; j_call: TRBJ2-1; v_call: TRBV19; clone_size: .; d_call: TRBD2
cdr3_aa: CASSYDRTDTQYF; cdr3_nt: TGTGCCAGCAGTTACGATCGGACAGATACGCAGTATTTT; j_call: TRBJ2-3; v_call: TRBV6-5; clone_size: .; d_call: .
cdr3_aa: CASSRGQAEAFF; cdr3_nt: TGTGCCAGCAGCCGGGGACAGGCTGAAGCTTTCTTT; j_call: TRBJ1-1; v_call: TRBV6-5; clone_size: once; d_call: TRBD1
cdr3_aa: CASSLVQSYEQYF; cdr3_nt: TGTGCCAGCAGCTTAGTACAGTCCTACGAGCAGTACTTC; j_call: TRBJ2-7; v_call: TRBV7-8; clone_size: .; d_call: .
cdr3_aa: CASRRQVGQPQHF; cdr3_nt: TGTGCCAGCAGACGACAGGTTGGTCAGCCCCAGCATTTT; j_call: TRBJ1-5; v_call: TRBV2; clone_size: .; d_call: .
cdr3_aa: CASSLSGGTRSF; cdr3_nt: TGTGCCAGCAGCTTATCAGGGGGCACCCGTTCATTT; j_call: TRBJ2-3; v_call: TRBV7-9; clone_size: .; d_call: TRBD1
cdr3_aa: CASRASEGGWGETQYF; cdr3_nt: TGTGCCAGCAGAGCTTCTGAGGGGGGGTGGGGGGAGACCCAGTACTTC; j_call: TRBJ2-5; v_call: TRBV2; clone_size: .; d_call: .